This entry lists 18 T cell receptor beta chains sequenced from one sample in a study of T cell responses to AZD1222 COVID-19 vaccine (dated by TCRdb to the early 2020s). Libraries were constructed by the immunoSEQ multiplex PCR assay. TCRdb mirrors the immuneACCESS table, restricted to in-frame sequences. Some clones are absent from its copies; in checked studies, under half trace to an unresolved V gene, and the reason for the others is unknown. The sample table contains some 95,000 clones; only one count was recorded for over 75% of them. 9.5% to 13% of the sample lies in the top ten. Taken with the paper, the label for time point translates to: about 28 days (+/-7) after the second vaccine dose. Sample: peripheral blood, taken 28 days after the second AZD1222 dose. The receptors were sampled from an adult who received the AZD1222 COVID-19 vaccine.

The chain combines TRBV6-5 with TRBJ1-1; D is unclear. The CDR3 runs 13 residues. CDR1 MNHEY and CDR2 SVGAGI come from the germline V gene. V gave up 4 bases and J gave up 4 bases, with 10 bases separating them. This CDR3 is CASSWNRVTEAFF. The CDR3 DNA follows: TGTGCCAGCAGTTGGAATAGGGTCACTGAAGCTTTCTTT.

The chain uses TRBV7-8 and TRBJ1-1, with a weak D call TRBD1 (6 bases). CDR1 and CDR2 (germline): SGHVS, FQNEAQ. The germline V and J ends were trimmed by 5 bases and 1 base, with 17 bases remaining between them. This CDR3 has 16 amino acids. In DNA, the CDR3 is TGTGCCAGCAGCATCCCAACCGGGACACCGAACACTGAAGCTTTCTTT. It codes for CASSIPTGTPNTEAFF.

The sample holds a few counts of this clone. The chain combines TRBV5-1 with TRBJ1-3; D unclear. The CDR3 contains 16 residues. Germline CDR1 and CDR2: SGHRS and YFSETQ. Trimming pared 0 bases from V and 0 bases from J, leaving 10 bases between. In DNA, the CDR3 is TGCGCCAGCAGCTTGGGCAGTTCCTCCTCTGGAAACACCATATATTTT. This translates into CASSLGSSSSGNTIYF. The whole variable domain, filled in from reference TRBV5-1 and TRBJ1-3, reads KAGVTQTPRYLIKTRGQQVTLSCSPISGHRSVSWYQQTPGQGLQFLFEYFSETQRNKGNFPGRFSGRQFSNSRSEMNVSTLELGDSALYLCASSLGSSSSGNTIYFGEGSWLTVV.

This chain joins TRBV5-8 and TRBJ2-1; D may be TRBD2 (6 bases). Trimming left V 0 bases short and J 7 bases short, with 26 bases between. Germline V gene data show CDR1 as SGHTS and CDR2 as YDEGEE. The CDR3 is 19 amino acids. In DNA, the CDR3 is TGTGCCAGCAGCTTGGCCTTTTACTCATACGGGAGAGGCGGGAATGAGCAGTTCTTC. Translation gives CASSLAFYSYGRGGNEQFF.

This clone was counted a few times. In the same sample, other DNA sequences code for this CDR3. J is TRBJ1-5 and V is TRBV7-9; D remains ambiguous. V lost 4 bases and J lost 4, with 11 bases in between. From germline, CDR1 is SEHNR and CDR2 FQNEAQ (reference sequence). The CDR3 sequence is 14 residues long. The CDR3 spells CASSSTGGNQPQHF. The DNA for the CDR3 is TGTGCCAGCAGCTCTACCGGTGGGAATCAGCCCCAGCATTTT.

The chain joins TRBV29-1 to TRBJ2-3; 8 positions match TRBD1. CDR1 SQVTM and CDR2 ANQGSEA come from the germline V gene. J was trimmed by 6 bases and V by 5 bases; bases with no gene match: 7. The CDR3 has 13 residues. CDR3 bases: TGCAGCGTTCGGACAGGGACGCTTGATACGCAGTATTTT. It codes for CSVRTGTLDTQYF.

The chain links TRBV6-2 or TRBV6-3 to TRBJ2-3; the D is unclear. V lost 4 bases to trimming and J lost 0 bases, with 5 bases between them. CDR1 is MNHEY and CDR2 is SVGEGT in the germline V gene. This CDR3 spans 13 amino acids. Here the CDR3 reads CASSLPSTDTQYF. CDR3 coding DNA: TGTGCCAGCAGTTTACCGAGCACAGATACGCAGTATTTT.

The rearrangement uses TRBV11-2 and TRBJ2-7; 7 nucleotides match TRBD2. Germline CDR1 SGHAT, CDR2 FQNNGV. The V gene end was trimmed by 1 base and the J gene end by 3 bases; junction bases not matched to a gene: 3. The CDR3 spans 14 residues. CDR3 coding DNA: TGTGCCAGCAGCTTAGCGGGGGGAATCTACGAGCAGTACTTC. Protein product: CASSLAGGIYEQYF.

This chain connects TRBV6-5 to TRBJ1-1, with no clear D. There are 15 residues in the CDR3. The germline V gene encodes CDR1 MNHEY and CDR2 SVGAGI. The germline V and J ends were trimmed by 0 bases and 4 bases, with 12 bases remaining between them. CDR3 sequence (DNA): TGTGCCAGCAGTTACTCGGCTGGCGGGAGCACTGAAGCTTTCTTT. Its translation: CASSYSAGGSTEAFF.

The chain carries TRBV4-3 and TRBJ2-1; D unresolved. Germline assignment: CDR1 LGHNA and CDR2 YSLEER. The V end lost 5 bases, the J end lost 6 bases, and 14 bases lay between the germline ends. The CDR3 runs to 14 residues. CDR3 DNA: TGCGCCAGCAGCTCCCGGGTGGCACGCAATGAGCAGTTCTTC. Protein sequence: CASSSRVARNEQFF.

CDR3 sequence: CASSEAGSYGYTF. The DNA for the CDR3 is TGTGCCAGTAGTGAAGCGGGTTCCTATGGCTACACCTTC. The chain couples TRBV19 to TRBJ1-2; unclear D gene. The CDR3 covers 13 residues. Germline assignment: CDR1 LNHDA and CDR2 SQIVND (reference sequence). Trimming left V 5 bases short and J 4 bases short, with 11 bases between.

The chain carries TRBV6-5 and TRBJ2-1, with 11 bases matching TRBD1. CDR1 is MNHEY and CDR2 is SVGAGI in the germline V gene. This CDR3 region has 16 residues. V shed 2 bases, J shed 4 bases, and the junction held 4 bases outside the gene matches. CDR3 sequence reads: CASSYIGQGAYNEQFF. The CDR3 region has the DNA TGTGCCAGCAGTTACATCGGACAGGGGGCTTACAATGAGCAGTTCTTC.

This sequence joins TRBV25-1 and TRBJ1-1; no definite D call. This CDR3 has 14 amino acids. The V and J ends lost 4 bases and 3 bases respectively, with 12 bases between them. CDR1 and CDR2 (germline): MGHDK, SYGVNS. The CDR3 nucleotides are TGTGCCAGCAGTGCGTTAGACGGATACACTGAAGCTTTCTTT. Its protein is CASSALDGYTEAFF.

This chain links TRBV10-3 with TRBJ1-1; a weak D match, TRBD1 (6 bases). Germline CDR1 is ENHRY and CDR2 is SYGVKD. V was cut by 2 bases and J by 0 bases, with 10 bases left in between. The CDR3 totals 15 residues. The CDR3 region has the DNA TGTGCCATCAGTGAGCCGGGACACCTGAACACTGAAGCTTTCTTT. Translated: CAISEPGHLNTEAFF.

CDR3 loop: CASRTTGGYGYTF. DNA of the CDR3: TGTGCCAGCAGAACGACAGGGGGCTATGGCTACACCTTC. The V and J genes are TRBV12-3 or TRBV12-4 and TRBJ1-2; 9 nucleotides line up with TRBD1. Unmatched junction bases numbered 3, after V lost 6 bases and J lost 4 bases. The CDR3 extends over 13 amino acids.

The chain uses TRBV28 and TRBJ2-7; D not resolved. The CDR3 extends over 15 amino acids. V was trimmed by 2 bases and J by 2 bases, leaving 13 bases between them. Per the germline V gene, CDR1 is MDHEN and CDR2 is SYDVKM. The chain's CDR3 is CASSLGRLATYEQYF. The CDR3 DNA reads TGTGCCAGCAGTTTAGGCAGACTCGCGACCTACGAGCAGTACTTC.

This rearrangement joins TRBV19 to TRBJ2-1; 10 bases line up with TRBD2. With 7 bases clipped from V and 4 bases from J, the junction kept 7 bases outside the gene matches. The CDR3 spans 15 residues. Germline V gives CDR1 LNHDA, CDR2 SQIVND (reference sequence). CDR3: CASTPGTSEYNEQFF. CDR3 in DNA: TGTGCCAGTACCCCCGGGACTAGCGAGTACAATGAGCAGTTCTTC. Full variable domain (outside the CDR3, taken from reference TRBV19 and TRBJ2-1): DGGITQSPKYLFRKEGQNVTLSCEQNLNHDAMYWYRQDPGQGLRLIYYSQIVNDFQKGDIAEGYSVSREKKESFPLTVTSAQKNPTAFYLCASTPGTSEYNEQFFGPGTRLTVL.

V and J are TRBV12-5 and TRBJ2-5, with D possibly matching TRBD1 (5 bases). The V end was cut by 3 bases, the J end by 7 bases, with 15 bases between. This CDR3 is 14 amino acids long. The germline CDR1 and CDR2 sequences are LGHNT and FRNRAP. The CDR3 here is CASGFRALVGTQYF. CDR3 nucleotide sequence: TGTGCTAGTGGTTTCAGGGCCCTCGTAGGGACCCAGTACTTC.